Listed below are T cell receptor beta chains from one sample, sequenced in a study of blood T cell repertoires in COVID-19. Here immunoSEQ multiplex PCR was the method, and the copy in TCRdb shows in-frame clones only, minus some. This table has 300,000 to 400,000 clones, about 90% appearing once. Sequenced material: peripheral blood. All receptors derive from a woman aged 45-60 years with COVID-19, enrolled during active disease. Both conserved end residues are part of each CDR3. The order of the fields is V gene, CDR3 length, CDR3 protein.

TRBV7-8 17 CASRPPLGQGSTDTQYF
TRBV24-1 14 CATSDFRQDNEQFF
TRBV5-8 14 CASSRKTGFGGYTF
TRBV27 13 CASSFTGQYGYTF
TRBV5-5 14 CASSTPGTGRGYTF
TRBV19 18 CASSFRTSGRALSDTQYF
TRBV29-1 12 CSVETDTDTQYF
TRBV4-1 16 CASSQDSDRRRGEQYF
TRBV29-1 11 CSVGQSYEQYF
TRBV2 14 CASYSLSGANVLTF
TRBV7-3 15 CASSLTVGPQETQYF
TRBV3-1/TRBV3-2 15 CASSQTSGFLNEQFF
TRBV5-1 18 CASSLEGLVGALAYEQYF
TRBV4-1 16 CASSQVLVLGGETQYF
TRBV29-1 12 CSTWTGRTEAFF
TRBV6-5 13 CASSSYPTGELFF
TRBV19 15 CASLSGVLGKNIQYF